Each of the 29 T cell receptor beta chains below was sequenced from the same sample in a study of cytomegalovirus exposure and HLA in healthy donors. The PCR ran on 60 Vbeta and 13 Jbeta primers. TCRdb keeps only in-frame clones here, not all; method: immunoSEQ multiplex PCR. The table records 180,000 or so clones, roughly 80% of them present only once. The sequenced sample was PBMCs. The source of these receptors is a girl aged 10 to 17 in good health and CMV-seropositive.

In the case of this clone: Its ends do not fully match the called genes, so a read error is possible. The chain employs TRBV2 and TRBJ1-5; the D gene is possibly TRBD1 (6 bases). Per the germline V gene, CDR1 is SNHLY and CDR2 is FYNNEI. The CDR3 sequence is 13 residues long. As DNA, the CDR3 is TGTGCCTGCAGAGGGGGGGATAGTCAGCCCCAGCATTTT. This sequence encodes CACRGGDSQPQHF.

The genes are TRBV27 and TRBJ2-1, with 12 bases matching TRBD2. This CDR3 has 18 residues. V gave up 2 bases and J gave up 8 bases; unmatched junction bases: 13. Germline V gene data show CDR1 as MNHEY and CDR2 as SMNVEV (reference sequence). The CDR3 coding sequence is TGTGCCAGCAGTTTAAGTGTACTGGGACTAGCGGGTGGCTATGAGCAGTTCTTC. Amino acids: CASSLSVLGLAGGYEQFF.

The chain joins TRBV19 to TRBJ2-3, with 7 bases matching TRBD1. Germline V lookup: CDR1 LNHDA, CDR2 SQIVND (reference sequence). The CDR3 runs 15 residues. The trim removed 1 base at V and 7 bases at J, leaving 8 bases unmatched. CDR3 loop: CASSIGQGLGYTQYF. DNA for the CDR3: TGTGCCAGTAGTATAGGACAGGGCCTTGGGTATACGCAGTATTTT.

This chain connects TRBV5-1 to TRBJ1-1; possible D gene TRBD1, 6 bases. The CDR3 extends over 14 amino acids. Germline V gene data show CDR1 as SGHRS and CDR2 as YFSETQ. Trimming removed 0 bases from V and 6 bases from J, with 12 bases in between. The CDR3 DNA reads as TGCGCCAGCAGCTTGGGGGGGGGCCGCCCTGAAGCTTTCTTT. This sequence encodes CASSLGGGRPEAFF.

The rearrangement uses TRBV10-1 and TRBJ2-3; 9 bases align to TRBD2. The CDR3 covers 19 residues. Germline CDR1 and CDR2: WNHNN and SYGVQD (reference sequence). V lost 3 bases and J lost 3; bases outside the gene matches: 16. CDR3 nucleotide sequence: TGCGCCAGCAGTGACGGAGGCCTAGCGGGAAAGTCAGGGACAGATACGCAGTATTTT. Encoded protein: CASSDGGLAGKSGTDTQYF.

The chain uses TRBV9 and TRBJ2-3; 11 nucleotides align to TRBD2. CDR1 and CDR2 from the germline V gene are SGDLS and YYNGEE. There are 16 residues in the CDR3. After removal of 3 bases from V and 2 bases from J, the junction contained 5 bases not matched to a gene. DNA of the CDR3: TGTGCCAGCAGCGAGGAGGGACTAGCGGTCACAGATACGCAGTATTTT. Translated: CASSEEGLAVTDTQYF.

The V call is TRBV4-3, the J call TRBJ2-5; TRBD1 matches 10 bases. The CDR3 loop spans 18 amino acids. With 1 base clipped from V and 4 bases from J, the junction kept 12 bases outside the gene matches. Germline CDR1 LGHNA, CDR2 YSLEER. The CDR3 is CASSQGQGALHSGETQYF. CDR3 nucleotide sequence: TGCGCCAGCAGCCAAGGACAGGGGGCGCTTCACAGCGGAGAGACCCAGTACTTC.

The chain carries TRBV10-1 and TRBJ2-1; D is uncertain. V lost 5 bases, J lost 0 bases, and 11 bases lay in between. The CDR3 has 15 amino acids. Germline loops: CDR1 WNHNN, CDR2 SYGVQD (reference sequence). The CDR3 coding sequence is TGCGCCAGCAGTCGCGACTCGAGCTCCTACAATGAGCAGTTCTTC. Translation gives CASSRDSSSYNEQFF.

The V gene is TRBV19, the J gene TRBJ1-3; D ambiguous. This CDR3 has 15 amino acids. The germline V and J ends were trimmed by 5 bases and 0 bases, with 11 bases remaining between them. Germline V gene lookup returns CDR1 LNHDA and CDR2 SQIVND (reference sequence). CDR3: CASSYDTSSGNTIYF. CDR3 in DNA: TGTGCCAGTAGTTACGACACTTCCTCTGGAAACACCATATATTTT.

The chain uses TRBV11-1 and TRBJ1-2; a possible D gene is TRBD1 (6 bases). Trimming removed 4 bases from V and 6 bases from J, with 21 bases in between. The CDR3 totals 16 residues. Germline CDR1 reads SGHAT; CDR2 reads FQDESV (reference sequence). CDR3 protein: CASSYSPSGDLDGYTF. In DNA, the CDR3 is TGTGCCAGCAGCTATTCGCCCTCAGGGGATCTCGATGGCTACACCTTC.

This chain connects TRBV28 to TRBJ1-1; 7 bases are a match to TRBD1. The CDR3 sequence is 21 residues long. Looked up from germline, CDR1 is MDHEN and CDR2 is SYDVKM. Trimming cost V 2 bases and J 5 bases; bases outside gene matches: 26. The CDR3 protein is CASSLVLGAIVRQGKGTEAFF. DNA for the CDR3: TGTGCCAGCAGTTTAGTCTTGGGAGCGATCGTGAGACAGGGAAAAGGGACTGAAGCTTTCTTT.

The CDR3 nucleotides are TGTGCCAGCAGTGGCCTATTTACAGGGGTGGCGGGTGGCTACACCTTC. Translated, it gives CASSGLFTGVAGGYTF. The chain couples TRBV6-1 to TRBJ1-2; 7 bases match TRBD1. CDR3 length: 16 amino acids. With 4 bases clipped from V and 7 bases from J, the junction kept 15 bases outside the gene matches. Germline V gene sequence: CDR1 MNHNS, CDR2 SASEGT.

The gene calls are TRBV6-6 and TRBJ1-1; D is perhaps TRBD1 (6 bases). Germline V gene lookup returns CDR1 MNHNY and CDR2 SVGAGI (reference sequence). Trimming took off 0 bases at V and 3 bases at J, with 11 bases between the two ends. This CDR3 contains 15 residues. The CDR3 DNA follows: TGTGCCAGCAGTTACTCGGCAGGGGCGGACACTGAAGCTTTCTTT. Translated, it gives CASSYSAGADTEAFF.

Points on this clone: Other DNA sequences in this specimen translate into the identical CDR3. V gene TRBV6-5 combines with J gene TRBJ2-4; weak D call: TRBD2 (5 bases). This CDR3 has 14 amino acids. With 6 bases removed from V and 3 bases from J, the gap between germline ends came to 12 bases. The germline gives CDR1 MNHEY, CDR2 SVGAGI. The CDR3 DNA follows: TGTGCCAGCAGCCCCGACTATAACAAAAACATTCAGTACTTC. Protein product: CASSPDYNKNIQYF.

This clone was seen once. This sequence joins TRBV10-3 and TRBJ2-1, with 12 bases identical to TRBD2. Losses at the gene ends were 5 bases for V and 6 bases for J; bases not matched to a gene: 5. Germline V lookup: CDR1 ENHRY, CDR2 SYGVKD. The CDR3 runs to 15 residues. The CDR3 region has the DNA TGTGCCATCAGTCCTACTAGCGGGGGGTTCAATGAGCAGTTCTTC. As protein: CAISPTSGGFNEQFF.

This clone showed up just once. V gene TRBV10-1 combines with J gene TRBJ2-1, with D perhaps TRBD2 (5 bases). V was clipped by 2 bases and J by 2 bases, with 10 bases between them. The CDR3 covers 15 residues. Looked up from germline, CDR1 is WNHNN and CDR2 is SYGVQD (reference sequence). Here the CDR3 reads CASSEAEAAYNEQFF. The CDR3 nucleotides read TGCGCCAGCAGTGAGGCGGAAGCGGCCTACAATGAGCAGTTCTTC.

The V gene is TRBV7-6, the J gene TRBJ1-1; 9 nucleotides agree with TRBD1. Germline assignment: CDR1 SGHVS and CDR2 FNYEAQ. Germline trimming cut 4 bases from V and 3 bases from J; bases unmatched to any gene: 18. The CDR3 runs 19 residues. The CDR3 DNA is TGTGCCAGCAGCTCCCGCCTAATTGACCCCGGGACAGGGTACACTGAAGCTTTCTTT. Translation gives CASSSRLIDPGTGYTEAFF.

This clone came up once. This chain uses TRBV19 with TRBJ2-1; tentatively, D is TRBD2 (5 bases). V was pared by 3 bases and J by 1 base, with 10 bases between. Germline CDR1 LNHDA, CDR2 SQIVND (reference sequence). This CDR3 is 15 amino acids long. CDR3 sequence (DNA): TGTGCCAGTAGTATCCTCCGGGAATCCTACAATGAGCAGTTCTTC. Translation gives CASSILRESYNEQFF. Filled out from reference TRBV19 and TRBJ2-1, the complete variable domain reads DGGITQSPKYLFRKEGQNVTLSCEQNLNHDAMYWYRQDPGQGLRLIYYSQIVNDFQKGDIAEGYSVSREKKESFPLTVTSAQKNPTAFYLCASSILRESYNEQFFGPGTRLTVL.

This clone was counted between two and nine times. The same CDR3 is also encoded by other DNA sequences in this sample. The J gene is TRBJ2-1, the V gene TRBV6-5, with 10 bases identical to TRBD2. There are 15 residues in the CDR3. Per germline, CDR1 MNHEY and CDR2 SVGAGI. Losses at the gene ends were 0 bases for V and 9 bases for J; bases not matched to a gene: 5. The CDR3 region is CASSYSPSGSSEQFF. The CDR3, as DNA: TGTGCCAGCAGTTACTCGCCTAGCGGGAGTAGTGAGCAGTTCTTC.

V usage is TRBV11-2 and J usage is TRBJ2-1; 10 bases agree with TRBD2. This CDR3 has 15 amino acids. CDR1 is SGHAT and CDR2 is FQNNGV in the germline V gene. V dropped 2 bases and J dropped 8; count of bases not matched to a gene: 6. The CDR3 DNA sequence: TGTGCCAGCAGCTTACGGGCTAGCGGGAGCTATGAGCAGTTCTTC. As protein: CASSLRASGSYEQFF.

This chain links TRBV7-3 with TRBJ2-3; TRBD2 matches at 11 bases. Per the germline V gene, CDR1 is SGHTA and CDR2 is FQGTGA. V trimming: 1 base; J trimming: 4 bases; junction bases outside the gene matches: 13. The CDR3 consists of 19 residues. The CDR3 loop is CASSLNPPGGSGRADTQYF. The CDR3 coding sequence is TGTGCCAGCAGCTTAAACCCCCCGGGAGGTAGCGGGAGGGCAGATACGCAGTATTTT.

V is TRBV7-9 and J is TRBJ1-1, with D uncertain. Germline V gives CDR1 SEHNR, CDR2 FQNEAQ (reference sequence). The CDR3 loop spans 15 amino acids. Trimming shortened V by 0 bases and J by 0 bases, and 8 bases separated the two germline ends. This CDR3 is CASSLAGVLNTEAFF. CDR3 nucleotide sequence: TGTGCCAGCAGCTTAGCCGGGGTTTTGAACACTGAAGCTTTCTTT.

The chain employs TRBV5-4 and TRBJ2-2, with D possibly matching TRBD1 (6 bases). This CDR3 has 16 amino acids. In germline, CDR1 is SGHNT, CDR2 YYREEE (reference sequence). Trimming removed 2 bases from V and 2 bases from J, with 13 bases in between. CDR3 coding DNA: TGTGCCAGCAGCTTTCTGCAGGGGCTAAACACCGGGGAGCTGTTTTTT. Translation: CASSFLQGLNTGELFF.

CDR3 in DNA: TGCGCCAGCAGCTTGGGAGCACAGCTAGGGGTCTACGAGCAGTACTTC. Protein product: CASSLGAQLGVYEQYF. The chain has TRBV5-1 and TRBJ2-7; weak D call: TRBD1 (5 bases). CDR1 and CDR2 from the germline V gene are SGHRS and YFSETQ. The CDR3 loop spans 16 amino acids. V shed 0 bases and J shed 3 bases, with 16 bases lying between them.

This chain links TRBV5-1 with TRBJ2-3, with TRBD2 identical over 11 bases. Germline CDR1 is SGHRS and CDR2 is YFSETQ. The CDR3 covers 16 residues. Trimming at V came to 3 bases and at J to 2 bases, leaving 5 bases not matched to a gene. CDR3 in DNA: TGCGCCAGCAGCTCGGGACTAGCGGCCTCCACAGATACGCAGTATTTT. Its translation is CASSSGLAASTDTQYF.

This clone showed up just a few times. The chain couples TRBV25-1 to TRBJ2-7; TRBD1 might be the D (5 bases). Germline CDR1 is MGHDK and CDR2 is SYGVNS. The CDR3 has 16 residues. The V and J ends lost 3 bases and 2 bases respectively, with 17 bases between them. The CDR3 sequence: CASSDLGAGPPYEQYF. CDR3 coding DNA: TGTGCCAGCAGTGACCTTGGGGCAGGACCACCCTACGAGCAGTACTTC.

The chain links TRBV25-1 to TRBJ2-1; possible D gene TRBD2, 5 bases. V was cut by 11 bases and J by 4 bases, with 9 bases left in between. Looked up from germline, CDR1 is MGHDK and CDR2 is SYGVNS. The CDR3 covers 11 residues. In DNA form, the CDR3 reads TGTGCCGTCACTAGGTACAATGAGCAGTTCTTC. This codes for CAVTRYNEQFF.

The V gene is TRBV4-2, the J gene TRBJ2-7, with TRBD2 matching over 8 bases. CDR3 size: 15 residues. Germline assignment: CDR1 LGHNA and CDR2 YNFKEQ. With V trimmed by 4 bases and J by 4 bases, 9 bases remained unmatched. CDR3 sequence: CASSPMLAGLYEQYF. CDR3 nucleotides: TGTGCCAGCAGCCCCATGCTAGCGGGCCTTTACGAGCAGTACTTC.

The chain has TRBV5-6 and TRBJ2-2; TRBD2 aligns across 7 bases. V trimming: 2 bases; J trimming: 5 bases; junction bases outside the gene matches: 9. Per germline, CDR1 SGHDT and CDR2 YYEEEE. The length of the CDR3 is 16 residues. In nucleotides, the CDR3 is TGTGCCAGCAGCTTATCGTTACACGGGGGGACCGGGGAGCTGTTTTTT. Translated, it gives CASSLSLHGGTGELFF.